This entry lists 14 T cell receptor gamma chains sequenced from one sample in a study of gamma delta lymphoproliferative disorders and STAT genes. TCRdb made new clone calls on the multiplex PCR reads using CATT. This repertoire shows about 780 gamma-chain clones, about 18% found once; its top ten account for 35% to 40%. Genomic DNA from isolated PBMCs served as the sequencing template. Material for sequencing was blood. The receptors shown here come from a human donor in good health.

By sample fraction, this clone is medium-sized. V usage is TRGV10 and J usage is TRGJ1 or TRGJ2. The J gene was missing in TCRdb and was found by matching the end of the DNA to germline. TRGV10 is known as an ORF, though its function is uncertain. Trimming removed 10 bases from V and 4 bases from J; junction bases left unmatched: 2. The CDR3 sequence is 10 residues long. This CDR3 is CAASYYKKLF. CDR3 nucleotides: TGTGCTGCGTCCTATTATAAGAAACTCTTT.

The genes are TRGV10 and TRGJ1 or TRGJ2. As TCRdb names no J gene, one was assigned here on the basis of a DNA match to germline. TRGV10 is flagged as an ORF with uncertain function. The junction had 3 bases not matched to a gene; V was cut back by 10 bases and J by 8 bases. CDR3 length equals 9 residues. The DNA for the CDR3 is TGTGCTGCGTTAGATAAGAAACTCTTT. Translating it yields CAALDKKLF.

To note about this clone: The DNA is omitted, as the CDR3 cannot be located on it reliably, and the CDR3 follows TCRdb's listing. The J gene has no call, while the V gene is TRGV8. The CDR3 is 18 residues long, counting both termini. Per the germline V gene, CDR1 is VENAVY and CDR2 is YDSYNSRV. The chain's CDR3 is CATWDILIRNSLAVEQHF.

This clone is deemed medium-sized. The V and J genes are TRGV8 and TRGJ1 or TRGJ2. The J gene, absent from TCRdb, was called here by matching the DNA to germline. This CDR3 is 15 amino acids long. After removal of 6 bases from V and 2 bases from J, the junction contained 13 bases not matched to a gene. Germline-derived CDR1 and CDR2 are VENAVY and YDSYNSRV. The CDR3 nucleotides are TGTGCCACCTGGTTTTCAGAGCCACATTATTATAAGAAACTCTTT. It encodes CATWFSEPHYYKKLF.

This clone ranks as medium-sized. The chain links TRGV8 to TRGJ1 or TRGJ2. The J gene, missing from TCRdb, was assigned here through DNA to germline matching. This CDR3 has 13 amino acids. With V trimmed by 4 bases and J by 3 bases, 6 bases remained unmatched. Looked up from germline, CDR1 is VENAVY and CDR2 is YDSYNSRV. The CDR3 nucleotides are TGTGCCACCTGGGACAGGGCTTATTATAAGAAACTCTTT. This codes for CATWDRAYYKKLF.

By frequency in the sample, this clone is large. The V and J genes are TRGV9 and TRGJ1 or TRGJ2. The J gene comes from matching the DNA to germline here; TCRdb lacks it. With V trimmed by 0 bases and J by 2 bases, 10 bases remained unmatched. The CDR3 sequence is 16 residues long. Germline CDR1 and CDR2: GITISATS and ISYDGTV (reference sequence). The CDR3 spells CALWEVLFSDYYKKLF. The CDR3 region has the DNA TGTGCCTTGTGGGAGGTGCTTTTTTCCGATTATTATAAGAAACTCTTT.

In its sample, this clone is large. The chain combines TRGV10 with TRGJ1 or TRGJ2. TCRdb is silent on the J gene; assignment here came from matching the DNA to germline. TRGV10 is an ORF for which the function is uncertain. This CDR3 region has 11 residues. The junction had 2 bases not matched to a gene; V was cut back by 11 bases and J by 0 bases. The CDR3 nucleotides read TGTGCTGCGACGAATTATTATAAGAAACTCTTT. It specifies CAATNYYKKLF.

J is TRGJ1 or TRGJ2 and V is TRGV8. The J gene was missing in TCRdb and was found by matching the end of the DNA to germline. CDR1 and CDR2 from the germline V gene are VENAVY and YDSYNSRV. The V gene end was trimmed by 1 base and the J gene end by 10 bases; junction bases not matched to a gene: 7. The CDR3 is 12 residues long. For the CDR3, the DNA is TGTGCCACCTGGGATAGCAAAGTGAAGAAACTCTTT. Amino acids: CATWDSKVKKLF.

This clone is labeled medium-sized (0.01 to 0.1%). The chain has TRGV2 and TRGJ1 or TRGJ2. Because TCRdb records no J gene, it was assigned here through a match of the DNA to germline. This CDR3 has 12 residues. The germline V gene encodes CDR1 EGSNGY and CDR2 YDSYNSKV. The V gene end was trimmed by 4 bases and the J gene end by 0 bases; junction bases not matched to a gene: 0. CDR3 in DNA: TGTGCCACCTGGGAGAATTATTATAAGAAACTCTTT. This translates into CATWENYYKKLF.

By sample share, this clone is medium-sized. The chain links TRGV2 to TRGJ1 or TRGJ2. The J gene was missing in TCRdb and was found by matching the end of the DNA to germline. The germline CDR1 and CDR2 sequences are EGSNGY and YDSYNSKV. The J segment lost 3 bases and the V segment lost 4 bases, leaving 3 bases of the junction unmatched. This CDR3 spans 12 amino acids. In nucleotides, the CDR3 is TGTGCCACCTGGGATACTTATTATAAGAAACTCTTT. Translating gives CATWDTYYKKLF.

Sample share makes this clone large (0.1 to 1%). This rearrangement joins TRGV2 to TRGJP2. The J gene was missing in TCRdb and was found by matching the end of the DNA to germline. V lost 1 base to trimming and J lost 3 bases; unmatched junction nucleotides: 8. The CDR3 runs to 16 residues. CDR1 is EGSNGY and CDR2 is YDSYNSKV in the germline V gene. The CDR3, as DNA: TGTGCCACCTGGGACGGTTATTGGGGTAGTGATTGGATCAAGACGTTT. Residues: CATWDGYWGSDWIKTF.

This clone is medium-sized. The chain joins TRGV5 to TRGJ1 or TRGJ2. Matching the DNA to germline supplied the J gene, which TCRdb does not give. From germline, CDR1 is VINAFY and CDR2 YDVSNSKD. The junction had 3 bases not matched to a gene; V was cut back by 4 bases and J by 0 bases. The CDR3 runs to 13 residues. CDR3 coding DNA: TGTGCCACCTGGGAGGCGAATTATTATAAGAAACTCTTT. Translating gives CATWEANYYKKLF.

Comments on this clone: It differs at one base from a far larger clone, so likely a read error. The DNA is omitted, as the CDR3 cannot be located on it reliably, and the CDR3 follows TCRdb's listing. Other DNA sequences in the sample encode the same CDR3. The V gene is given as TRGV11, and no J gene call is available. TRGV11 qualifies as an ORF whose function is uncertain. The length of the CDR3 is 12 amino acids, counting both ends. CDR3 loop: CTTVPAGSKKLF.

In this sample, this clone is medium-sized. The amino acid sequence in TCRdb belongs to a much larger clone and departs from this DNA's translation at residue 7, likely a sequencing read error; the sequence shown is translated from the DNA. This chain connects TRGV3 to TRGJP1. The J gene is not listed in TCRdb, so it was assigned here from a DNA match to germline. V lost 0 bases and J lost 4; bases outside the gene matches: 5. CDR1 is VTNTFY, CDR2 YDVSTARD, per germline (reference sequence). The CDR3 has 15 amino acids. CDR3 protein: CATWDRPVTGWFKIF. In nucleotides, the CDR3 is TGTGCCACCTGGGACAGGCCGGTCACTGGTTGGTTCAAGATATTT.